The next 30 T cell receptor beta chains were all read from a single sample in a study of glioma-infiltrating T cells. The iRepertoire nested amplicon-rescue multiplex PCR amplified TCR alpha and beta CDR3s from RNA. A single record per CDR3 protein comes from TCRdb applying MiXCR to the multiplex PCR reads. The sample has more than 85,000 distinct CDR3 sequences, about 25% seen once. The source material was glioma tissue, nonneoplastic brain tissue, or PBMCs (not recorded which). The receptors were sampled from a human donor with low-grade glioma or glioblastoma, undergoing nonglioma brain surgery, or in good health (not recorded which).

This clonotype occurred many times. V gene TRBV7-9 combines with J gene TRBJ2-1, with TRBD2 identical over 10 bases. V was pared by 7 bases and J by 5 bases, with 8 bases of the junction left unmatched. The CDR3 runs 15 residues. Germline V gives CDR1 SEHNR, CDR2 FQNEAQ (reference sequence). CDR3 nucleotides: TGTGCCAGCAATCTACTAGCGGGAAAAGACAATGAGCAGTTCTTC. Translation gives CASNLLAGKDNEQFF.

This clonotype was seen at least ten times. The V and J genes are TRBV4-1 and TRBJ2-1; a possible D gene is TRBD2 (6 bases). Germline values: CDR1 MGHRA, CDR2 YSYEKL. CDR3 length equals 14 residues. Trimming took off 1 base at V and 10 bases at J, with 14 bases between the two ends. CDR3 protein: CASSQVGWGVEQFF. For the CDR3, the DNA is TGCGCCAGCAGCCAAGTCGGTTGGGGGGTAGAGCAGTTCTTC.

This clonotype was recorded a few times. Given a much more abundant clone one base away, this may be a read error. V and J are TRBV7-2 and TRBJ2-7; D uncertain. The CDR3 spans 15 residues. Trimming removed 1 base from V and 2 bases from J, with 12 bases in between. The germline V gene has CDR1 SGHTA and CDR2 FQGNSA. The CDR3 protein is CASSLEWQYPYEQYF. CDR3 coding DNA: TGTGCCAGCAGCTTAGAGTGGCAGTACCCCTACGAGCAGTACTTC.

Comments on this clonotype: This clone may be a read error of a much larger clone one base away. The V gene is TRBV4-1, the J gene TRBJ2-1, with 11 bases matching TRBD2. Trimming cost V 1 base and J 0 bases; bases outside gene matches: 11. Per germline, CDR1 MGHRA and CDR2 YSYEKL. CDR3 length: 20 amino acids. The CDR3 nucleotides read TGCGCCAGCAGCCAAGGTCCCGGACTAGCGGGTCTTAGCTCCTACAATGAGCAGTTCTTC. Amino acids: CASSQGPGLAGLSSYNEQFF.

This clonotype was counted many times. This chain uses TRBV20-1 with TRBJ1-5; TRBD1 is a possible D gene (5 bases). Trimming removed 3 bases at V and 7 bases at J, with 10 bases between. The CDR3 contains 12 residues. The V gene's germline CDR1 is DFQATT and CDR2 SNEGSKA (reference sequence). The chain's CDR3 is CSASGGTQPQHF. For the CDR3, the DNA is TGCAGTGCTAGCGGGGGGACCCAGCCCCAGCATTTT.

This clonotype has ten or more counts. The V gene is TRBV4-2, the J gene TRBJ2-7; TRBD2 aligns across 8 bases. Trimming cost V 1 base and J 3 bases; bases outside gene matches: 8. The CDR3 totals 16 residues. CDR1 and CDR2 (germline): LGHNA, YNFKEQ. The chain's CDR3 is CASSQAILAESYEQYF. Here the CDR3 DNA reads TGTGCCAGCAGCCAAGCGATACTAGCGGAAAGCTACGAGCAGTACTTC.

This clonotype was seen repeatedly, ten times or more. The gene calls are TRBV20-1 and TRBJ2-7; 11 nucleotides line up with TRBD2. The J segment lost 1 base and the V segment lost 2 bases, leaving 4 bases of the junction unmatched. This CDR3 comprises 15 residues. Germline V CDR1 and CDR2: DFQATT, SNEGSKA (reference sequence). This chain's CDR3 is CSARPLAGASYEQYF. As DNA, the CDR3 is TGCAGTGCTAGACCACTAGCGGGAGCATCCTACGAGCAGTACTTC.

Note on this clonotype: This may come from a read error, since a much larger clone is one base off. The chain recombines TRBV30 with TRBJ1-1, with TRBD1 identical over 9 bases. Germline V lookup: CDR1 GTSNPN, CDR2 SVGIG (reference sequence). After removal of 7 bases from V and 10 bases from J, the junction contained 7 bases not matched to a gene. The CDR3 sequence is 11 residues long. The DNA for the CDR3 is TGTGCCTTGGACAGGGGAAATGCAGCTTTCTTT. It codes for CALDRGNAAFF.

This clonotype has a count of ten or more. The chain recombines TRBV3-1 with TRBJ1-3; no clear D gene. The CDR3 contains 12 residues. Trimming took 1 base from V and 2 from J, leaving 0 bases between them. Germline V gene sequence: CDR1 LGHDT, CDR2 YNNKEL (reference sequence). The CDR3 coding sequence is TGTGCCAGCAGCCAAGCTGGAAACACCATATATTTT. Amino acid sequence: CASSQAGNTIYF.

In this sample, this clonotype turned up many times. The CDR3 spells CASSPPGEEQYF. DNA for the CDR3: TGTGCCAGCAGCCCTCCAGGGGAAGAGCAGTACTTC. V gene TRBV27 combines with J gene TRBJ2-7, with a weak D call TRBD1 (6 bases). V was cut by 6 bases and J by 7 bases, with 13 bases left in between. The CDR3 is 12 amino acids. The germline V gene has CDR1 MNHEY and CDR2 SMNVEV (reference sequence).

This clonotype has ten or more counts. This rearrangement joins TRBV29-1 to TRBJ2-7, with D possibly being TRBD2 (5 bases). V was pared by 4 bases and J by 0 bases, with 10 bases between. CDR1 is SQVTM and CDR2 is ANQGSEA in the germline V gene. CDR3 length: 13 residues. The CDR3 is CSVAGISSYEQYF. DNA of the CDR3: TGCAGCGTTGCCGGGATTAGCTCCTACGAGCAGTACTTC.

This clonotype was detected many times. CDR3 in amino acids: CASSADTGRNEQYF. The CDR3 DNA is TGTGCCAGCAGCGCCGACACGGGGAGGAACGAGCAGTACTTC. The chain joins TRBV7-9 to TRBJ2-7; D possibly corresponds to TRBD2 (6 bases). V was cut by 5 bases and J by 5 bases, with 16 bases left in between. The CDR3 has 14 amino acids. The V gene's germline CDR1 is SEHNR and CDR2 FQNEAQ (reference sequence).

There are many counts of this clonotype. The chain links TRBV20-1 to TRBJ2-2, with D unresolved. The germline gives CDR1 DFQATT, CDR2 SNEGSKA (reference sequence). The CDR3 extends over 10 amino acids. V was shortened by 3 bases and J by 7 bases, with 3 bases between the two germline ends. CDR3 region: CSASSGELFF. The CDR3 DNA sequence: TGCAGTGCTAGCAGCGGGGAGCTGTTTTTT.

This clonotype was observed at least ten times. The chain couples TRBV2 to TRBJ2-2; 10 bases agree with TRBD2. The CDR3 sequence is 20 residues long. CDR1 is SNHLY, CDR2 FYNNEI, per germline. Trimming removed 7 bases from V and 4 bases from J; junction bases left unmatched: 21. CDR3 region: CASTVETDNPGLAFTGELFF. In DNA, the CDR3 is TGTGCCAGCACTGTCGAGACCGACAACCCGGGACTAGCGTTCACCGGGGAGCTGTTTTTT.

There are many counts of this clonotype. The J gene is TRBJ2-1, the V gene TRBV28; no firm D call. The germline V gene has CDR1 MDHEN and CDR2 SYDVKM. The CDR3 loop spans 13 amino acids. V was cut by 4 bases and J by 9 bases, with 13 bases left in between. The CDR3 bases are TGTGCCAGCAGTTCCCATCTAGGGTTTGAGCAGTTCTTC. Translating gives CASSSHLGFEQFF.

In its sample, this clonotype was seen many times. The chain has TRBV4-3 and TRBJ1-1, with D unresolved. The CDR3 is 16 residues long. Germline CDR1 and CDR2: LGHNA and YSLEER. V was cut by 3 bases and J by 0 bases, with 14 bases left in between. CDR3 nucleotide sequence: TGCGCCAGCAGCCAGGACCTCAGTGGCCTGAACACTGAAGCTTTCTTT. Translated: CASSQDLSGLNTEAFF.

This chain links TRBV30 with TRBJ2-7; D is perhaps TRBD1 (5 bases). V shed 1 base and J shed 4 bases, with 14 bases lying between them. The CDR3 spans 14 residues. Germline V CDR1 and CDR2: GTSNPN, SVGIG (reference sequence). CDR3 in amino acids: CAWSETVAMYEQYF. The CDR3 DNA follows: TGTGCCTGGAGTGAGACAGTAGCAATGTACGAGCAGTACTTC.

This clonotype was detected many times. This chain joins TRBV20-1 and TRBJ2-7; TRBD1 matches 8 bases. This CDR3 comprises 13 residues. With V trimmed by 5 bases and J by 6 bases, 9 bases remained unmatched. Germline assignment: CDR1 DFQATT and CDR2 SNEGSKA (reference sequence). As DNA, the CDR3 is TGCAGTGCTCCCGGGACAGGAGGTACCGAGCAGTACTTC. It yields the protein CSAPGTGGTEQYF.

Concerning this clonotype: The junction departs from the called germline gene at one end, perhaps through a read error. The chain is built from TRBV29-1 and TRBJ1-3, with D unclear. Germline V CDR1 and CDR2: SQVTM, ANQGSEA. This CDR3 region has 14 residues. The CDR3 sequence: CSVEVLPAGSTIYF. In DNA, the CDR3 is TGCAGCGTTGAGGTCCTCCCGGCTGGAAGCACCATATATTTT.

A remark on this clonotype: A much larger clone lies one base from this, so it may be a read error. The chain joins TRBV5-1 to TRBJ1-1; D may be TRBD1 (6 bases). Germline V lookup: CDR1 SGHRS, CDR2 YFSETQ. V was pared by 10 bases and J by 4 bases, with 20 bases between. The CDR3 spans 14 residues. In DNA, the CDR3 is TGCGCCGGGAGGCAGGGGTCGGGAAGCACTGAAGCTTTCTTT. Its translation is CAGRQGSGSTEAFF.

The rearrangement uses TRBV19 and TRBJ2-7; TRBD1 agrees at 7 bases. Germline V gene sequence: CDR1 LNHDA, CDR2 SQIVND (reference sequence). Germline trimming cut 9 bases from V and 3 bases from J; bases unmatched to any gene: 14. This CDR3 spans 15 amino acids. CDR3 protein: CASRGLGQPYYEQYF. The CDR3 region has the DNA TGTGCCAGCAGAGGTCTGGGACAGCCCTACTACGAGCAGTACTTC. The full variable domain, with the rest looked up from reference TRBV19 and TRBJ2-7, is DGGITQSPKYLFRKEGQNVTLSCEQNLNHDAMYWYRQDPGQGLRLIYYSQIVNDFQKGDIAEGYSVSREKKESFPLTVTSAQKNPTAFYLCASRGLGQPYYEQYFGPGTRLTVT.

This clonotype was detected many times. This chain connects TRBV19 to TRBJ1-1, with a tentative D call TRBD1 (5 bases). The V end lost 11 bases, the J end lost 1 base, and 20 bases lay between the germline ends. CDR1 is LNHDA, CDR2 SQIVND, per germline (reference sequence). This CDR3 is built from 15 residues. The DNA for the CDR3 is TGTGCCTCGATACGGGGGTATGGTAGGAACACTGAAGCTTTCTTT. Protein sequence: CASIRGYGRNTEAFF.

This clonotype was picked up many times. This chain uses TRBV6-2 or TRBV6-3 with TRBJ1-2; possibly TRBD1 for D (6 bases). The CDR3 length is 13 residues. V was trimmed by 0 bases and J by 8 bases, leaving 10 bases between them. In germline, CDR1 is MNHEY, CDR2 SVGEGT. In DNA form, the CDR3 reads TGTGCCAGCAGTTACTCCCACAGGGAAGGCTACACCTTC. It specifies CASSYSHREGYTF.

This clonotype was counted only a few times. CDR3 DNA sequence: TGTGCTAGTGGTCCCGGCCAGGGGCGGGGGACAGATACGCAGTATTTT. Protein sequence: CASGPGQGRGTDTQYF. This chain uses TRBV12-5 with TRBJ2-3; TRBD2 might be the D (7 bases). There are 16 residues in the CDR3. Germline-derived CDR1 and CDR2 are LGHNT and FRNRAP. Trimming left V 5 bases short and J 3 bases short, with 18 bases between.

This clonotype was observed at least ten times. The chain combines TRBV7-9 with TRBJ2-7; D perhaps matches TRBD2 (5 bases). The CDR3 contains 11 residues. The V gene's germline CDR1 is SEHNR and CDR2 FQNEAQ (reference sequence). Trimming pared 5 bases from V and 7 bases from J, leaving 9 bases between. The CDR3 DNA follows: TGTGCCAGCAGCGTCTCGGGGGAGCAGTACTTC. Its protein is CASSVSGEQYF.

In its sample, this clonotype was seen many times. The V gene is TRBV7-2, the J gene TRBJ1-1; possibly TRBD1 for D (6 bases). Trimming pared 1 base from V and 4 bases from J, leaving 13 bases between. The CDR3 contains 15 residues. CDR1 is SGHTA, CDR2 FQGNSA, per germline. CDR3 bases: TGTGCCAGCAGCTTAGACGGGGGCGCTGGCACTGAAGCTTTCTTT. This codes for CASSLDGGAGTEAFF.

The table lists this clonotype with a count of one. A much larger clone lies one base from this, so it may be a read error. The rearrangement uses TRBV20-1 and TRBJ2-5, with D tentatively TRBD2 (6 bases). Germline V lookup: CDR1 DFQATT, CDR2 SNEGSKA (reference sequence). This CDR3 has 14 amino acids. The CDR3 nucleotides read TGCAGCGCCCCTTCCCCGGGAGACCAAGAGGCCCAGTACTTC. Encoded protein: CSAPSPGDQEAQYF.

The chain has TRBV19 and TRBJ1-5, with TRBD1 matching over 9 bases. There are 15 residues in the CDR3. From germline, CDR1 is LNHDA and CDR2 SQIVND (reference sequence). V lost 6 bases, J lost 1 base, and 4 bases stayed unmatched. The CDR3 protein is CASSFGTGSNQPQHF. In DNA form, the CDR3 reads TGTGCCAGTAGCTTCGGGACAGGGAGCAATCAGCCCCAGCATTTT.

This clonotype has ten or more counts. The J gene is TRBJ2-2, the V gene TRBV2; 7 bases match TRBD2. Trimming at V came to 6 bases and at J to 6 bases, leaving 7 bases not matched to a gene. Per germline, CDR1 SNHLY and CDR2 FYNNEI. The CDR3 sequence is 14 residues long. The CDR3 region has the DNA TGTGCCAGCAGCCCTGGGGAGGGAGCCGGGGAGCTGTTTTTT. This gives the protein CASSPGEGAGELFF.

In regard to this clonotype: A read error may explain this, as a much larger clone is one base away. The chain carries TRBV19 and TRBJ1-6; a possible D gene is TRBD1 (5 bases). Between the trimmed V and J ends, which lost 5 bases and 10 bases, there was a span of 12 bases. Germline assignment: CDR1 LNHDA and CDR2 SQIVND (reference sequence). The CDR3 contains 13 residues. The CDR3 sequence: CASSFGRESPLHF. As DNA, the CDR3 is TGTGCCAGTAGTTTCGGCAGGGAATCACCCCTCCACTTT.